A selection of T cell receptor beta chains follows, all from one sample in a study of cytomegalovirus exposure and HLA in healthy donors. Some clones are missing from TCRdb's copy, which holds only in-frame ones; the method was immunoSEQ multiplex PCR. The sample has around 200,000 clones; 82% are singletons. Sequencing used PBMCs. These receptors were obtained from a woman in her forties in good health and CMV-seronegative. Each CDR3 is given with its conserved first and last residue. D genes are given only for firm matches. A clone size is listed for some rows: how often the clone was seen (once, few, many), or a class if it is expanded.

TRBJ1-1 | TRBV15 | . | . | TGTGCCACCCGGCTAAGCGGGACAAACACTGAAGCTTTCTTT | CATRLSGTNTEAFF
TRBJ2-3 | TRBV5-1 | . | . | TGCGCCAGCAGCGAGGTAATCGGGATAACAGATACGCAGTATTTT | CASSEVIGITDTQYF
TRBJ2-3 | TRBV7-8 | . | . | TGTGCCAGCAGCTTAGGGGGAGACCCACCCACAGATACGCAGTATTTT | CASSLGGDPPTDTQYF
TRBJ2-7 | TRBV6-5 | . | TRBD1 | TGTGCCAGCAGTGGCCGACAGGGGCGTGCCGAGCAGTACTTC | CASSGRQGRAEQYF
TRBJ1-5 | TRBV6-5 | . | . | TGTGCCAGCAGTCAGGGCAGCAATCAGCCCCAGCATTTT | CASSQGSNQPQHF
TRBJ1-5 | TRBV28 | . | . | TGTGCCAGCGATTTTGAAGGCTCGGGTAATCAGCCCCAGCATTTT | CASDFEGSGNQPQHF
TRBJ1-2 | TRBV11-3 | . | . | TGTGCCAGCAGCTTAAGAGGTGCAGATGGCTACACCTTC | CASSLRGADGYTF
TRBJ1-1 | TRBV5-6 | few | . | TGTGCCAGCAGCTTATGGCGGATGAACACTGAAGCTTTCTTT | CASSLWRMNTEAFF
TRBJ1-1 | TRBV6-6 | . | . | TGTGCCAGCAGTTACGGGGGGACCCTTGAAGCTTTCTTT | CASSYGGTLEAFF
TRBJ1-3 | TRBV6-1 | . | . | TGTGCCAGCAGTGAACTTGACAGCCTCTCTGGAAACACCATATATTTT | CASSELDSLSGNTIYF